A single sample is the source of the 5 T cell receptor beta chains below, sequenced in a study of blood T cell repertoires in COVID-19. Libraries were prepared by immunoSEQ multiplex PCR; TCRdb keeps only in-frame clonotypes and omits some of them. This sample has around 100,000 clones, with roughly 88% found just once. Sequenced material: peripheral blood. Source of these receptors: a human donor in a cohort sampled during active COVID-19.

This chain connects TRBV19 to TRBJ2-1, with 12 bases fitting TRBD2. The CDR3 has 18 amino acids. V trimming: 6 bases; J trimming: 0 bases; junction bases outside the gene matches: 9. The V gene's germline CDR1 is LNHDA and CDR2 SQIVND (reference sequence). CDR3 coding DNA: TGTGCCAGTAGCCCCGGGACTAGCGGGTTGAGCTCCTACAATGAGCAGTTCTTC. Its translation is CASSPGTSGLSSYNEQFF.

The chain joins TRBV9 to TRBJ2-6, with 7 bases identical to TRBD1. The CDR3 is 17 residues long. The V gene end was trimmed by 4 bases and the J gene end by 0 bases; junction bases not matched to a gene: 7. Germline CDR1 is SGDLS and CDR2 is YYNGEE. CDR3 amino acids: CASSPRDSPSGANVLTF. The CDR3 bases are TGTGCCAGCAGCCCTCGGGACAGTCCCTCTGGGGCCAACGTCCTGACTTTC.

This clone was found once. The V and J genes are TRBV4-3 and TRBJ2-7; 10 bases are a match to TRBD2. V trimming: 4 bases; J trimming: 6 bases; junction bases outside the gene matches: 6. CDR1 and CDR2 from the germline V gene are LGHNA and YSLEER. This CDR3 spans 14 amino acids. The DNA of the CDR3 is TGCGCCAGCAGCCGAGCGGGAGGGCAAGGCGAGCAGTACTTC. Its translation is CASSRAGGQGEQYF.

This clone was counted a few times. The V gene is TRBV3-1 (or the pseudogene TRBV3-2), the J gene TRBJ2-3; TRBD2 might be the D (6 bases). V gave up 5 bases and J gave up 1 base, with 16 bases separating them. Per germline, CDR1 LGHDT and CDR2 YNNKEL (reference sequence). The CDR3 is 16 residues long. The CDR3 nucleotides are TGTGCCAGCAGCTCCCTTTGGGCGGGGCGCACAGATACGCAGTATTTT. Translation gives CASSSLWAGRTDTQYF.

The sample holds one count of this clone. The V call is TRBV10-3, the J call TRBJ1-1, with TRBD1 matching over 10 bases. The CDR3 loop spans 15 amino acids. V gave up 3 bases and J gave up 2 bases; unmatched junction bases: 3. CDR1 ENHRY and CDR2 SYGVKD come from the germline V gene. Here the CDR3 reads CAISERDRGNTEAFF. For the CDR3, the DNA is TGTGCCATCAGTGAACGGGACAGGGGTAACACTGAAGCTTTCTTT.